This TCR beta chain appears in the sequencing data of a study of shared clonotypes between healthy human individuals. Study-level background: Each donor's CD8 memory used one plate, CD8 naive two, each CD4 subset three. Regarding the study as a whole: An expected dependence of interdonor clonotype sharing on sequencing depth was noted. Sampling included only blood; tissue repertoires likely differ.

Participating donors were healthy, HIV-negative adults free of recent acute infections or vaccinations. Comment on this clone: The antigen remains unidentified.

This table comes from immunoSEQ multiplex PCR, and its TCRdb copy is limited to in-frame clones, with some not included. The sample has millions of clones, over 85% seen once; the top ten hold about 0.13%. CDR1 MNHEY and CDR2 SMNVEV come from the germline V gene (reference sequence). CDR3 size: 14 residues. V dropped 1 base and J dropped 2 bases, with 7 bases sitting between them. The TCR comes from a man between 18 and 29 years old in good health. The chain recombines TRBV27 with TRBJ2-3, with D tentatively TRBD1 or TRBD2 (5 bases each). The sample consisted of naive CD4+ T cells sorted from blood. As for subset: CD45RA+ positively selected. The CDR3: CASSLWGNTDTQYF. CDR3 in DNA: TGTGCCAGCAGTTTATGGGGGAACACAGATACGCAGTATTTT.